Listed here is a single TCR beta chain. This clone's antigen is unknown. The conserved closing phenylalanine or tryptophan is absent in this CDR3, likely reflecting a read error. Stable Graves' hyperthyroidism was defined as the absence of progression to ophthalmopathy over 18 months of follow-up. Hyperthyroidism patients were newly diagnosed, had a disease duration of under 2 months, and were aged 18 to 65 years. Patients with uncontrolled infections, other autoimmune diseases, pregnancy or lactation were excluded. Diagnoses were based on clinical symptoms, serum thyroxine and TRAb, thyroid ultrasound and orbital computed tomography. Ficoll-Paque density gradient centrifugation was used to isolate PBMCs from around 9.1 ml of fresh peripheral blood. Trizol reagent was used to extract total RNA, and RNA quality was then checked on an Agilent 2100 Bioanalyzer. The CDR3 extends over 12 residues, inclusive of both ends. Only the CDR3 DNA is retained, 36 bases long and in frame from the first base. The junction carries 12 bases between V and J, which are trimmed by 7 bases and 3 bases respectively. According to the germline V gene, CDR1 reads SQVTM and CDR2 reads ANQGSEA.

The sample belongs to a study of T cells in Graves' hyperthyroidism and ophthalmopathy (dated by TCRdb to the late 2010s). For the wider study: Peripheral blood was collected at initial diagnosis, before any treatment. Following sampling, methimazole starting at 30 mg daily was given to hyperthyroidism patients, and high-dose intravenous methylprednisolone was given to ophthalmopathy patients. The roughly 100 discovery patients were randomly split 7:3 into training and test sets. TCR Vbeta CDR3 sequencing of 130 to 150 peripheral blood samples (about 45 ophthalmopathy, 75 or so hyperthyroidism and approximately 17 progressor patients) is reported in the paper. A discovery cohort of around 100 patients, about 40 with Graves' ophthalmopathy and 57 with stable Graves' hyperthyroidism, was used to find distinguishing TCR V-J signatures. Prospective prediction of ophthalmopathy was tested in an independent validation cohort consisting of 18 to 20 hyperthyroidism patients and approximately 16 patients who later progressed to ophthalmopathy. Thyroid tissue and blood T-cell repertoires from over 5 Graves' hyperthyroidism patients were also compared in the study.

The TCR beta CDR3 regions were amplified from the RNA transcripts. For the first round of RT-PCR on the TCR CDR3, the HTBI primer set was used together with the Qiagen OneStep RT-PCR kit. Libraries were constructed in a second round of multiplex PCR, after which size selection and purification were carried out. Libraries were sequenced paired-end with 100 bp reads on an Illumina HiSeq2000. The study's processing was this. Raw data were processed with SOAPnuke, discarding reads with adapters, uncalled bases, mean Phred below 15, or no exact constant-primer or identifier match. High-quality paired reads were merged using COPE v1.2.5, and each unique nucleotide sequence was defined as a clonotype. MiTCR v1.1 was used to align the clonotypes against IMGT TRBV, TRBD and TRBJ reference segments. Analysis was restricted to V-J combinations with a frequency above 0.0001, which covered roughly 99% of repertoires. The TCS score was defined as F50 (clonal expansion) divided by E x V (chaos), with BLOSUM62-based TCRdist calculated between CDR3 peptides within each V-J. Welch's t-statistics and random forest reduced roughly 540 V-J features to roughly 13, which were used in a naive Bayes classifier (R e1071). TCRdb reworked the public reads: Q25 trimming with fastp, MiXCR clone assembly, productive beta chains retained. CDR3 protein sequences are deduplicated, and each keeps its most common genes and DNA. The V and J calls were determined by TCRdb, not by the authors. The sample yields 200,000 to 250,000 distinct CDR3 sequences; more than 15% were counted once. The top ten clones comprise roughly 50% of the sample.

Findings and caveats that apply to the study as a whole: Ophthalmopathy was separated from stable hyperthyroidism by a 13 V-J signature model, with just over 85% sensitivity and about 84% specificity obtained in cross-validation and 80%/75% obtained in testing. No statistical method was used to fix the sample size in advance, and group allocation was not hidden from the investigators. In validation, the model predicted progression to ophthalmopathy with 65% to 71% sensitivity and around 72% specificity, a median of roughly seven months before onset. Most expanded thyroid clonotypes (frequency above 0.001) were also found in blood, which suggests that blood repertoires may mirror thyroid immune responses.

Source material: blood. The clonotype originates from a man in his fifties with Graves' hyperthyroidism. The chain is assembled from TRBV29-1 and TRBJ1-1; TRBD1 might be the D gene, on 5 matching bases. The CDR3 protein sequence reads: CSANPGYTEAFL. At the DNA level, the sequence is TGCAGCGCTAACCCAGGGTACACTGAAGCTTTCCTT.